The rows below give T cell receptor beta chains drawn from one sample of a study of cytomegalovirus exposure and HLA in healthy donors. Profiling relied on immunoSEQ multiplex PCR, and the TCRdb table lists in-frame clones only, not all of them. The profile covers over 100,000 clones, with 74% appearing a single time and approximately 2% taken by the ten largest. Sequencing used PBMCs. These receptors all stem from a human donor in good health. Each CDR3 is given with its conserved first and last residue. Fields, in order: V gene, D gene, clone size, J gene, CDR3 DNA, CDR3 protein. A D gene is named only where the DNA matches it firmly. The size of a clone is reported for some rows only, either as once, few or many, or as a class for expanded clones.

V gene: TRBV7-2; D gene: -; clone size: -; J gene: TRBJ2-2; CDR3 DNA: TGTGCCAGCAGGTCCGCGGCACCCGGGGAGCTGTTTTTT; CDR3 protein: CASRSAAPGELFF
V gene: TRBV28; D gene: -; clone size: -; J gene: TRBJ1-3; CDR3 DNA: TGTGCCAGTTGGGAGGGGCCAGTTACTGGAAACACCATATATTTT; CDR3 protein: CASWEGPVTGNTIYF
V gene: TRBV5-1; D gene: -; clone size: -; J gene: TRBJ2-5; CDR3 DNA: TGCGCCAGCAGCCTATCCGAGACCCAGTACTTC; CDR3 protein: CASSLSETQYF
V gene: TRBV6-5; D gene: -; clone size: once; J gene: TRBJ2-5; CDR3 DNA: TGTGCCAGCAGCCAAAACAGGGTTGAGACCCAGTACTTC; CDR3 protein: CASSQNRVETQYF
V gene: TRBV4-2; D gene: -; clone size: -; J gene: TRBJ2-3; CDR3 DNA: TGTGCCAGCAGCCAAGATCTGCGGGCTAGGCAGTATTTT; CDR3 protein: CASSQDLRARQYF
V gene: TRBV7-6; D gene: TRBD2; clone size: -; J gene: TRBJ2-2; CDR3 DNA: TGTGCCAGCAGCCCCAGACTAGCGGGAGACACCGGGGAGCTGTTTTTT; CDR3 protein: CASSPRLAGDTGELFF
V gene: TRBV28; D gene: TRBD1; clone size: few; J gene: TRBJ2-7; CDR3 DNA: TGTGCCAGCAGTCCCGGGACAGGCACTTTTCGGGAGCAGTACTTC; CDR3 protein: CASSPGTGTFREQYF
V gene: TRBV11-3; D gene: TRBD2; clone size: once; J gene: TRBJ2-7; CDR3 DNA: TGTGCCAGCAGCTTAGGCGGGAGCTCCTACGAGCAGTACTTC; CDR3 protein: CASSLGGSSYEQYF
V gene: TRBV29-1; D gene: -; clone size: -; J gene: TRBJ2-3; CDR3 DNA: TGCAGCGTTCCCGACCTACCAGGTCTCGGGGGAGATACGCAGTATTTT; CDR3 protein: CSVPDLPGLGGDTQYF
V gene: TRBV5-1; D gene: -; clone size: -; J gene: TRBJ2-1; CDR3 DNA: TGCGCCAGCAGTTGGGCAAATGAGCAGTTCTTC; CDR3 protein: CASSWANEQFF
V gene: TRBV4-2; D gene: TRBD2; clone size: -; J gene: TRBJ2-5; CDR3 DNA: TGTGCCAGCAGCACAGTGGCGGGGGGGCGAGAGACCCAGTACTTC; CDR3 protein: CASSTVAGGRETQYF
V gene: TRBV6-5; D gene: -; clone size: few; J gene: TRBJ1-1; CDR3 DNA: TGTGCCAGCAGCGCCTTTGGAGAGTTGTTCTTT; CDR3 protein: CASSAFGELFF
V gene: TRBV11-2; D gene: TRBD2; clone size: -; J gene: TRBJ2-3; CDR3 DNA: TGTGCCAGCAGCTTAGTGGCGGGAGCTAGCACAGATACGCAGTATTTT; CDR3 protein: CASSLVAGASTDTQYF
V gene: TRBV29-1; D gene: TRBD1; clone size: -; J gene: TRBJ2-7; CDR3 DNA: TGCAGCGTTGTAACAGACAGGGCCCTCGAGCAGTACTTC; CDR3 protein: CSVVTDRALEQYF
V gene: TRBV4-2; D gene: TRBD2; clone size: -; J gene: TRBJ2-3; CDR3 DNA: TGTGCCAGCAGCCAAGCCCTAGCGGGGGGCACAGATACGCAGTATTTT; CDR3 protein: CASSQALAGGTDTQYF
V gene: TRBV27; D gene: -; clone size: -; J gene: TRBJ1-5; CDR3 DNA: TGTGCCAGCAGTCCCACGGTTAGTCAGCCCCAGCATTTT; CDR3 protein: CASSPTVSQPQHF
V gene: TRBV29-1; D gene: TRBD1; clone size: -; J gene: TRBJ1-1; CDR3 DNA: TGCAGCGTTGTATTACAGGGGCAGAACACTGAAGCTTTCTTT; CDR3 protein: CSVVLQGQNTEAFF
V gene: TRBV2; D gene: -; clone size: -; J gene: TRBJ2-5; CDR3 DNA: TGTGCCAGCAGTAAGGACAGGGAGGGGACCCAGTACTTC; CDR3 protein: CASSKDREGTQYF
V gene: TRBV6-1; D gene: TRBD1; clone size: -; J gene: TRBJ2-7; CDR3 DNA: TGTGCCAGCAGCCGAAACAGGGGGCTCTACGAGCAGTACTTC; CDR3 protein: CASSRNRGLYEQYF
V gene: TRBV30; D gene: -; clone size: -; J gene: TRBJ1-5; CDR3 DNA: TGTGCCTGGAGTACACAACAGAATCAGCCCCAGCATTTT; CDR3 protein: CAWSTQQNQPQHF
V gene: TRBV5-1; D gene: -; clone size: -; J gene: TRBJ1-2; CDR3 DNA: TGCGCCAGCAGCTTCGGGGGGGGGTATGGCTACACCTTC; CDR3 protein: CASSFGGGYGYTF
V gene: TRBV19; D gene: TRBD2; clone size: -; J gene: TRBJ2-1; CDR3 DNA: TGTGCCAGTAGTATAGAGAGTAGCGGGAGCTTCAATGAGCAGTTCTTC; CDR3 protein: CASSIESSGSFNEQFF
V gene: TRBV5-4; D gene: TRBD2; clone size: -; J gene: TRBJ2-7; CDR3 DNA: TGTGCCAGCAGCTCGGGGGGGTGGAGCTCCTACGAGCAGTACTTC; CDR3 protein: CASSSGGWSSYEQYF
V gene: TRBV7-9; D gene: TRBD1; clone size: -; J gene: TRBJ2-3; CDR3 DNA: TGTGCCAGCAGCCGGGAGAGACGGACAGGGGGTGGTACAGATACGCAGTATTTT; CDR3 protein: CASSRERRTGGGTDTQYF
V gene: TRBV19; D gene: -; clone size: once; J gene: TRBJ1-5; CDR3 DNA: TGTGCCAGTAGTACAAGGGCGACAGGCAATCAGCCCCAGCATTTT; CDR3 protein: CASSTRATGNQPQHF
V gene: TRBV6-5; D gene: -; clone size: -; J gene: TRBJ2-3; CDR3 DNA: TGTGCCAGCAGTTACTCGCGGGGTCCTAGCACAGATACGCAGTATTTT; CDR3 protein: CASSYSRGPSTDTQYF